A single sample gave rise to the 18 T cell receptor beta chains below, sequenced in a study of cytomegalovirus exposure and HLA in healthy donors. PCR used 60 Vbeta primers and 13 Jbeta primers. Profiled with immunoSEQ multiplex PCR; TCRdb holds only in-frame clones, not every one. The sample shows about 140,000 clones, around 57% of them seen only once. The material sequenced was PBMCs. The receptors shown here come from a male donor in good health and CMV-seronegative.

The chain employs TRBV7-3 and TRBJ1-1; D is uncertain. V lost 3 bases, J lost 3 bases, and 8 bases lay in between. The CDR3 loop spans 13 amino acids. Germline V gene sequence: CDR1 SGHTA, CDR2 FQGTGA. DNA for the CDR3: TGTGCCAGCAGCTTCGCCCCAGACACTGAAGCTTTCTTT. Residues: CASSFAPDTEAFF.

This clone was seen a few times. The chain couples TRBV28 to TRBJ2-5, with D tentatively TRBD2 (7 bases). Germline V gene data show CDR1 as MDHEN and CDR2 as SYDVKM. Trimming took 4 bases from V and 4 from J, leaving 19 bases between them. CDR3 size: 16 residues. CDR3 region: CASSSRRGGPPETQYF. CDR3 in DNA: TGTGCCAGCAGTTCCCGAAGGGGGGGGCCTCCAGAGACCCAGTACTTC. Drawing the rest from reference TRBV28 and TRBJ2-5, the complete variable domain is DVKVTQSSRYLVKRTGEKVFLECVQDMDHENMFWYRQDPGLGLRLIYFSYDVKMKEKGDIPEGYSVSREKKERFSLILESASTNQTSMYLCASSSRRGGPPETQYFGPGTRLLVL.

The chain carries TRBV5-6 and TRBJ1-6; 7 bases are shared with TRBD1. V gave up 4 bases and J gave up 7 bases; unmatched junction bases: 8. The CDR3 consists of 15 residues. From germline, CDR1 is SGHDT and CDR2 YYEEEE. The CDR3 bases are TGTGCCAGCAGCACTCGGACAGGTGCGAATTCACCCCTCCACTTT. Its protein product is CASSTRTGANSPLHF.

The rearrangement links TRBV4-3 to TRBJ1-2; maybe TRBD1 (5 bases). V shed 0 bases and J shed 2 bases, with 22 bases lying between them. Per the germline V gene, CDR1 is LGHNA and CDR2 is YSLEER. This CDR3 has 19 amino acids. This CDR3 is CASSQDPQGLSFTNYGYTF. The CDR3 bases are TGCGCCAGCAGCCAAGATCCGCAGGGACTGTCCTTCACCAACTATGGCTACACCTTC.

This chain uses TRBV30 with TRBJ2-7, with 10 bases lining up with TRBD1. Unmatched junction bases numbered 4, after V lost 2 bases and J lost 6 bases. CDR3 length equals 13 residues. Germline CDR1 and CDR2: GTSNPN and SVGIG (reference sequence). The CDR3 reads CAWSSGTGAEQYF. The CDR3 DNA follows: TGTGCCTGGAGTTCCGGGACAGGGGCCGAGCAGTACTTC.

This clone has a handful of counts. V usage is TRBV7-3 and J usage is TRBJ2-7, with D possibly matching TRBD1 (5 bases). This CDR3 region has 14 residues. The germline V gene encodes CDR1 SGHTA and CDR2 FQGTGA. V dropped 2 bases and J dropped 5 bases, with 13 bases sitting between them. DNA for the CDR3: TGTGCCAGCAGCTTATCCAAGGGGTCAGACGAGCAGTACTTC. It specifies CASSLSKGSDEQYF.

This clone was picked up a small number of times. CDR3 sequence reads: CASSVGRGVDEQYF. CDR3 bases: TGTGCCAGCAGCGTAGGGCGGGGGGTCGACGAGCAGTACTTC. The chain joins TRBV9 to TRBJ2-7; TRBD2 aligns across 8 bases. Germline loops: CDR1 SGDLS, CDR2 YYNGEE. Trimming took 0 bases from V and 5 from J; bases not matched to a gene: 4. This CDR3 is 14 amino acids long.

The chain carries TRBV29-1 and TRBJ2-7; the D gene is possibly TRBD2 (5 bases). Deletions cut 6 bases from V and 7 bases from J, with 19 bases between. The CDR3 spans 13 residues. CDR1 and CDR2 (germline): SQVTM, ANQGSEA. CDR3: CSVANLLTGEQYF. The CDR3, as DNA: TGCAGCGTCGCGAACCTCCTAACGGGGGAGCAGTACTTC.

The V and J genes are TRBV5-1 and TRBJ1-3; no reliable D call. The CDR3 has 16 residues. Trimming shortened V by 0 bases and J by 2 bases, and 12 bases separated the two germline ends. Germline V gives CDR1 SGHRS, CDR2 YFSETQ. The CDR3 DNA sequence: TGCGCCAGCAGCTTGGTTCCGCTTGGCACTGGAAACACCATATATTTT. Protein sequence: CASSLVPLGTGNTIYF.

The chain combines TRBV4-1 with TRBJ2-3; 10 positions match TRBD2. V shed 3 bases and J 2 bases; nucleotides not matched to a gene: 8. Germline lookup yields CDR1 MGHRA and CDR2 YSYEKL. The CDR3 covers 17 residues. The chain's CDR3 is CASSHPRAGGPTDTQYF. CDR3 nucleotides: TGCGCCAGCAGCCATCCCCGAGCGGGGGGGCCCACAGATACGCAGTATTTT.

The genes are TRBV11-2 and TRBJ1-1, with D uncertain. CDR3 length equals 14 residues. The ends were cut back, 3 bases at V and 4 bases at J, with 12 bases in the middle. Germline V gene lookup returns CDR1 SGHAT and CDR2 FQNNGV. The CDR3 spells CASSFPRGGTEAFF. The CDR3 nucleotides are TGTGCCAGCAGCTTCCCCCGGGGTGGCACTGAAGCTTTCTTT.

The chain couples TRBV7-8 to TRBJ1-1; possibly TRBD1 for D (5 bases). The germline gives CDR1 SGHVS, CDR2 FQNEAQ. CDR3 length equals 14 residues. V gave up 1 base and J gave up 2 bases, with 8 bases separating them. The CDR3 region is CASSLGQGNTEAFF. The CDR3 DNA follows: TGTGCCAGCAGCTTAGGCCAGGGTAACACTGAAGCTTTCTTT.

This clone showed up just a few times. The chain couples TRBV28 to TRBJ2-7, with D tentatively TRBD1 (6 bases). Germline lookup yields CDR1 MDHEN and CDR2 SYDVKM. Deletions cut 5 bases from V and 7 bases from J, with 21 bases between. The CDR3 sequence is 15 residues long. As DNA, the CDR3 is TGTGCCAGCAGTGTCCGGGACACCCCACGTCGGGAGCAGTACTTC. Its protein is CASSVRDTPRREQYF.

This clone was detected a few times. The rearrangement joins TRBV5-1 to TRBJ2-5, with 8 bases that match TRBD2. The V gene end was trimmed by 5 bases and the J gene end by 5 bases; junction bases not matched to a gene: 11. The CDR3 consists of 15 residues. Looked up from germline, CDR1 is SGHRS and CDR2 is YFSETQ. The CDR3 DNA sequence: TGCGCCAGCAGTAGTACCGGTACTAGCGGTGAGACCCAGTACTTC. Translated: CASSSTGTSGETQYF. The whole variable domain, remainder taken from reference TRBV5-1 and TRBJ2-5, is KAGVTQTPRYLIKTRGQQVTLSCSPISGHRSVSWYQQTPGQGLQFLFEYFSETQRNKGNFPGRFSGRQFSNSRSEMNVSTLELGDSALYLCASSSTGTSGETQYFGPGTRLLVL.

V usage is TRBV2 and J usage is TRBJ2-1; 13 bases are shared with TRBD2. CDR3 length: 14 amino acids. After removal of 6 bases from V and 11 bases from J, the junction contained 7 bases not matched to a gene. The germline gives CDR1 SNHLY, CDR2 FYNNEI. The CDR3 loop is CASRAGLAGKKQFF. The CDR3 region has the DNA TGTGCCAGCAGGGCGGGACTAGCGGGGAAGAAGCAGTTCTTC.

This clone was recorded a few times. The CDR3 reads CASNRESYEQYF. CDR3 DNA sequence: TGTGCCAGTAACAGGGAATCCTACGAGCAGTACTTC. The chain recombines TRBV5-6 with TRBJ2-7; tentatively, D is TRBD1 (6 bases). Germline V gene lookup returns CDR1 SGHDT and CDR2 YYEEEE. The CDR3 contains 12 residues. Between the trimmed V and J ends, which lost 8 bases and 1 base, there was a span of 10 bases.

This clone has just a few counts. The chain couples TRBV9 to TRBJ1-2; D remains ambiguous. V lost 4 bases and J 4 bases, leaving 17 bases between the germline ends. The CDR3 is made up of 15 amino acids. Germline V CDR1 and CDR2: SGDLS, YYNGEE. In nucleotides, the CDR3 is TGTGCCAGCAGCTCAGGAGGAGTTCAATTCTATGGCTACACCTTC. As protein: CASSSGGVQFYGYTF.

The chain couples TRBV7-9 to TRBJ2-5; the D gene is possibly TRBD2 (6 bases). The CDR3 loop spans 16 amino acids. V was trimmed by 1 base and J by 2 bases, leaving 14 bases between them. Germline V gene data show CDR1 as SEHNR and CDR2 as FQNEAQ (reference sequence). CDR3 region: CASSLGGAGRQETQYF. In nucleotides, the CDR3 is TGTGCCAGCAGCTTAGGAGGGGCGGGAAGACAAGAGACCCAGTACTTC.